This TCR beta chain was sequenced for a study of radiotherapy plus CTLA-4 blockade in lung cancer. Study as a whole: With 31% of patients having disease control, objective responses were seen in about 19%.

In regard to this clone: Its target is unknown.

Study conclusions and caveats: Tumor-derived TCR clones expanded in blood after radiotherapy plus ipilimumab. Reportedly, early blood T cell clone dynamics best predicted response, with interferon-beta.

CDR1 and CDR2 from the germline V gene are LNHDA and SQIVND (reference sequence). V gave up 0 bases and J gave up 6 bases; unmatched junction bases: 3. This CDR3 spans 14 amino acids. TCRdb's table, derived via immunoSEQ multiplex PCR, lists solely in-frame clones and lacks some. In the table there are 90,000 to 100,000 clones, roughly four fifths of which are singletons. The V and J genes are TRBV19 and TRBJ2-3; TRBD2 matches 7 bases. The source of this sequence is a human donor with non-small cell lung cancer that progressed on radiotherapy plus ipilimumab. The specimen was peripheral blood, collected from a patient treated with radiotherapy plus ipilimumab. CDR3 bases: TGTGCCAGTAGTATAGATTGGGAGGGGGATACGCAGTATTTT. It codes for CASSIDWEGDTQYF.